A selection of T cell receptor beta chains follows, all from one sample in a study of cytomegalovirus exposure and HLA in healthy donors. Assay: immunoSEQ multiplex PCR; the TCRdb copy retains only in-frame clones and omits some. This table has tens of thousands of clones, approximately 79% appearing once. Input material: PBMCs. The receptors shown here come from a woman aged 30 to 39 in good health and CMV-seropositive. CDR3s include the opening cysteine and the closing phenylalanine or tryptophan. D genes are given only for firm matches. Clone size is shown for a subset of rows, as once, few, many or a class of expanded clone.

D gene | J gene | clone size | V gene | CDR3 DNA | CDR3 protein
- | TRBJ1-6 | few | TRBV15 | TGTGCCACCAGCAGACAGGGCTATAATTCACCCCTCCACTTT | CATSRQGYNSPLHF
TRBD1 | TRBJ1-4 | - | TRBV27 | TGTGCCAGCGGGTTACAGGGGTTTAGAGAAAAACTGTTTTTT | CASGLQGFREKLFF
- | TRBJ1-3 | once | TRBV11-2 | TGTGCCAGCAGCTCACTAACAGGCTCTGGAAACACCATATATTTT | CASSSLTGSGNTIYF
- | TRBJ1-1 | - | TRBV10-2 | TGCGCCAGCAGTTCTAACCGCAGGGTAACTACGATAGAAGCTTTCTTT | CASSSNRRVTTIEAFF
- | TRBJ2-7 | - | TRBV5-1 | TGCGCCAGCAGCTTGGCCCCGGACATCCCCTCCTACGAGCAGTACTTC | CASSLAPDIPSYEQYF
TRBD1 | TRBJ1-1 | - | TRBV7-8 | TGTGCCAGCAGGTACAGGGACAGGAACACTGAAGCTTTCTTT | CASRYRDRNTEAFF
TRBD1 | TRBJ1-6 | - | TRBV9 | TGTGCCAGCCTAGAGTTAGGGGGCCAATCACCCCTCCACTTT | CASLELGGQSPLHF
- | TRBJ1-5 | - | TRBV19 | TGTGCCAGTAGTATAGGGGCAGTAGGCGACCAGCCCCAGCATTTT | CASSIGAVGDQPQHF
TRBD1 | TRBJ2-1 | - | TRBV10-2 | TGCGCCAGCAGCGTAGGGACAGGGAGCGGCAATGAGCAGTTCTTC | CASSVGTGSGNEQFF
- | TRBJ2-7 | - | TRBV6-1 | TGTGCCAGCAGTGTTCAGAGGGACTACGAGCAGTACTTC | CASSVQRDYEQYF
TRBD2 | TRBJ2-3 | few | TRBV9 | TGTGCCAGCAGCGTAGAGGTAGCGGGGAGCCGCGATACGCAGTATTTT | CASSVEVAGSRDTQYF
TRBD1 | TRBJ2-2 | - | TRBV19 | TGTGCCAGTAAAGCCGGGACAGGGGAAGTCGGGGAGCTGTTTTTT | CASKAGTGEVGELFF
TRBD2 | TRBJ2-3 | - | TRBV15 | TGTGCCCCCAGCAGTATAGCGGGGGCCAGCACAGATACGCAGTATTTT | CAPSSIAGASTDTQYF